These 30 T cell receptor beta chains originate from one sample sequenced in a study of control samples from healthy donors and cancer patients. TCRdb keeps only in-frame clones here, not all; method: immunoSEQ multiplex PCR. The sample includes about 77,000 clones, roughly 92% of them seen just once. Sequences were obtained from blood. Receptor source: a woman aged 55-75 years in good health.

The chain joins TRBV30 to TRBJ2-1; 9 positions match TRBD1. This CDR3 region has 13 residues. CDR1 is GTSNPN and CDR2 is SVGIG in the germline V gene (reference sequence). J gave up 5 bases and V 3 bases, and 2 bases lay outside the gene matches. CDR3 in DNA: TGTGCCTGGAGCCGACAGGGGGACAATGAGCAGTTCTTC. It is translated as CAWSRQGDNEQFF.

The V and J genes are TRBV19 and TRBJ1-2; D may be TRBD1 (6 bases). This CDR3 comprises 13 residues. Per germline, CDR1 LNHDA and CDR2 SQIVND (reference sequence). V was cut by 6 bases and J by 10 bases, with 18 bases left in between. For the CDR3, the DNA is TGTGCCAGTAGAAGGGACACGCTGGGCGTCTACACCTTC. Encoded protein: CASRRDTLGVYTF.

The chain uses TRBV6-2 or TRBV6-3 and TRBJ2-1; D ambiguous. CDR1 and CDR2 (germline): MNHEY, SVGEGT. The CDR3 is 11 residues long. The ends were cut back, 4 bases at V and 7 bases at J, with 5 bases in the middle. CDR3 protein: CASSWINEQFF. In nucleotides, the CDR3 is TGTGCCAGCAGTTGGATTAATGAGCAGTTCTTC.

V is TRBV4-3 and J is TRBJ1-1, with D maybe TRBD1 (6 bases). This CDR3 region has 17 residues. CDR1 LGHNA and CDR2 YSLEER come from the germline V gene. V was pared by 6 bases and J by 0 bases, with 20 bases between. Here the CDR3 DNA reads TGCGCCAGCAGTCCCCACGCCCCGACAGGAATGAACACTGAAGCTTTCTTT. This gives the protein CASSPHAPTGMNTEAFF.

The rearrangement links TRBV5-1 to TRBJ1-5; D unresolved. Germline-derived CDR1 and CDR2 are SGHRS and YFSETQ. The CDR3 covers 14 residues. V shed 0 bases and J shed 6 bases, with 10 bases lying between them. The CDR3 protein is CASSLDDQVQPQHF. The CDR3 region has the DNA TGCGCCAGCAGCTTGGATGATCAGGTTCAGCCCCAGCATTTT.

The V call is TRBV9, the J call TRBJ1-1; D might be TRBD1 (6 bases). The CDR3 is made up of 15 amino acids. V was pared by 4 bases and J by 2 bases, with 15 bases between. The germline V gene encodes CDR1 SGDLS and CDR2 YYNGEE. CDR3 sequence: CASSPRLGGNTEAFF. The CDR3 nucleotides read TGTGCCAGCAGCCCCCGCCTTGGGGGCAACACTGAAGCTTTCTTT.

This chain joins TRBV11-2 and TRBJ1-1; no clear D. The germline V and J ends were trimmed by 4 bases and 2 bases, with 11 bases remaining between them. From germline, CDR1 is SGHAT and CDR2 FQNNGV. CDR3 length: 14 amino acids. The CDR3 region has the DNA TGTGCCAGCAGCTCAGTGACGGGAAACACTGAAGCTTTCTTT. This sequence encodes CASSSVTGNTEAFF.

The chain recombines TRBV19 with TRBJ1-2; D uncertain. The V and J ends lost 7 bases and 2 bases respectively, with 8 bases between them. The V gene's germline CDR1 is LNHDA and CDR2 SQIVND (reference sequence). The CDR3 sequence is 12 residues long. CDR3 sequence reads: CASKVGNYGYTF. CDR3 bases: TGTGCCAGTAAGGTGGGCAACTATGGCTACACCTTC.

This clone was seen once. This rearrangement joins TRBV19 to TRBJ2-7; D is possibly TRBD2 (6 bases). The germline V gene encodes CDR1 LNHDA and CDR2 SQIVND (reference sequence). The CDR3 runs to 13 residues. V was clipped by 7 bases and J by 3 bases, with 13 bases between them. The CDR3 is CASIGGLDYEQYF. CDR3 sequence (DNA): TGTGCCAGTATTGGGGGACTGGACTACGAGCAGTACTTC. Filled out from reference TRBV19 and TRBJ2-7, the complete variable domain reads DGGITQSPKYLFRKEGQNVTLSCEQNLNHDAMYWYRQDPGQGLRLIYYSQIVNDFQKGDIAEGYSVSREKKESFPLTVTSAQKNPTAFYLCASIGGLDYEQYFGPGTRLTVT.

This clone was seen once. The chain combines TRBV18 with TRBJ2-7; D is possibly TRBD1 (6 bases). Germline loops: CDR1 KGHSH, CDR2 LQKENI. Trimming took off 4 bases at V and 7 bases at J, with 14 bases between the two ends. This CDR3 has 13 residues. CDR3 residues: CASSQHRDGEQYF. CDR3 in DNA: TGTGCCAGCTCACAACACAGGGACGGTGAGCAGTACTTC.

The chain links TRBV10-3 to TRBJ1-1; D remains ambiguous. Between the trimmed V and J ends, which lost 2 bases and 8 bases, there was a span of 12 bases. Germline V CDR1 and CDR2: ENHRY, SYGVKD. This CDR3 has 13 amino acids. In DNA, the CDR3 is TGTGCCATCAGTGAGCCGGGTCCCGGAGAAGCTTTCTTT. Protein product: CAISEPGPGEAFF.

V gene TRBV19 combines with J gene TRBJ1-5, with 8 nucleotides matching TRBD1. The ends lost 1 base at V and 3 bases at J; junction bases unmatched: 2. The CDR3 has 15 amino acids. Germline loops: CDR1 LNHDA, CDR2 SQIVND (reference sequence). CDR3 sequence (DNA): TGTGCCAGTAGTATAGGGACAGGGTACAATCAGCCCCAGCATTTT. Its protein is CASSIGTGYNQPQHF.

The rearrangement uses TRBV5-1 and TRBJ2-2, with 9 bases aligning to TRBD2. Trimming at V came to 0 bases and at J to 3 bases, leaving 0 bases not matched to a gene. Germline V gene lookup returns CDR1 SGHRS and CDR2 YFSETQ. The CDR3 sequence is 15 residues long. The CDR3 sequence: CASSLGGRDTGELFF. DNA for the CDR3: TGCGCCAGCAGCTTGGGCGGGAGGGACACCGGGGAGCTGTTTTTT.

This clone was picked up a small number of times. The chain joins TRBV5-1 to TRBJ1-6, with 8 bases fitting TRBD1. Trimming took 3 bases from V and 2 from J; bases not matched to a gene: 4. Germline values: CDR1 SGHRS, CDR2 YFSETQ. The CDR3 spans 16 residues. CDR3 nucleotide sequence: TGCGCCAGCAGCTCTGGACAGGGTACCTATAATTCACCCCTCCACTTT. Its translation: CASSSGQGTYNSPLHF.

In its sample, this clone was seen once. The CDR3 loop is CASSRDSEGAEAFF. The CDR3 bases are TGTGCCAGCTCCCGAGACAGCGAGGGAGCTGAAGCTTTCTTT. The rearrangement joins TRBV18 to TRBJ1-1, with D perhaps TRBD1 (5 bases). V was shortened by 6 bases and J by 6 bases, with 17 bases between the two germline ends. The CDR3 loop spans 14 amino acids. The V gene's germline CDR1 is KGHSH and CDR2 LQKENI. Based on the CDR3 plus reference TRBV18 and TRBJ1-1, the full variable domain is NAGVMQNPRHLVRRRGQEARLRCSPMKGHSHVYWYRQLPEEGLKFMVYLQKENIIDESGMPKERFSAEFPKEGPSILRIQQVVRGDSAAYFCASSRDSEGAEAFFGQGTRLTVV.

The chain carries TRBV9 and TRBJ2-5; D assignment may be TRBD1 or TRBD2 (6 bases each). Germline lookup yields CDR1 SGDLS and CDR2 YYNGEE. Deletions cut 6 bases from V and 2 bases from J, with 17 bases between. The CDR3 is made up of 15 amino acids. The CDR3 region is CASTSRGGAQETQYF. DNA for the CDR3: TGTGCCAGCACCAGCAGGGGCGGGGCACAAGAGACCCAGTACTTC.

The chain combines TRBV11-2 with TRBJ1-1; D not certain. CDR3 length equals 13 residues. Germline V CDR1 and CDR2: SGHAT, FQNNGV. Trimming took 2 bases from V and 2 from J, leaving 6 bases between them. The CDR3 spells CASSLPVNTEAFF. The CDR3 nucleotides are TGTGCCAGCAGCTTACCCGTTAACACTGAAGCTTTCTTT.

Remarks on this clone: The junction differs from germline at one of its ends, possibly a read error. V gene TRBV6-6 combines with J gene TRBJ1-1, with D unresolved. CDR1 and CDR2 from the germline V gene are MNHNY and SVGAGI (reference sequence). This CDR3 spans 12 amino acids. The CDR3: CASSSKDGVLSF. Here the CDR3 DNA reads TGTGCCAGCAGTTCCAAGGACGGCGTGTTATCCTTT.

The V gene is TRBV7-9, the J gene TRBJ1-1; D is ambiguous. The V end lost 1 base, the J end lost 1 base, and 4 bases lay between the germline ends. The CDR3 runs 13 residues. Germline V gives CDR1 SEHNR, CDR2 FQNEAQ (reference sequence). The CDR3 DNA is TGTGCCAGCAGCTTAGGTTCGAACACTGAAGCTTTCTTT. Its protein is CASSLGSNTEAFF. The full variable domain, its missing parts supplied by reference TRBV7-9 and TRBJ1-1, is DTGVSQNPRHKITKRGQNVTFRCDPISEHNRLYWYRQTLGQGPEFLTYFQNEAQLEKSRLLSDRFSAERPKGSFSTLEIQRTEQGDSAMYLCASSLGSNTEAFFGQGTRLTVV.

The V gene is TRBV3-1 (or the pseudogene TRBV3-2), the J gene TRBJ2-3, with TRBD2 matching over 10 bases. The J segment lost 5 bases and the V segment lost 2 bases, leaving 10 bases of the junction unmatched. The CDR3 consists of 17 residues. Per germline, CDR1 LGHDT and CDR2 YNNKEL (reference sequence). The CDR3 region is CASSQHRLAGPRDTQYF. The DNA of the CDR3 is TGTGCCAGCAGCCAACACAGACTAGCGGGTCCTAGAGATACGCAGTATTTT.

This clone was observed a few times. This CDR3 is CATAKQGLTGTEAFF. The DNA for the CDR3 is TGTGCCACCGCCAAGCAGGGGCTGACGGGCACTGAAGCTTTCTTT. The V gene is TRBV15, the J gene TRBJ1-1, with D perhaps matching TRBD1 (6 bases). Trimming took 8 bases from V and 4 from J, leaving 20 bases between them. Germline V gene sequence: CDR1 LNHNV, CDR2 YYDKDF (reference sequence). This CDR3 is 15 amino acids long. Variable domain in full (rest from reference TRBV15 and TRBJ1-1): DAMVIQNPRYQVTQFGKPVTLSCSQTLNHNVMYWYQQKSSQAPKLLFHYYDKDFNNEADTPDNFQSRRPNTSFCFLDIRSPGLGDTAMYLCATAKQGLTGTEAFFGQGTRLTVV.

This sequence joins TRBV18 and TRBJ2-5; D is perhaps TRBD1 (6 bases). CDR1 and CDR2 (germline): KGHSH, LQKENI. The CDR3 sequence is 14 residues long. Trimming cost V 6 bases and J 2 bases, with 13 bases left between them. CDR3: CASSRRQAQETQYF. CDR3 in DNA: TGTGCCAGCTCTCGAAGACAGGCGCAAGAGACCCAGTACTTC.

Comments on this clone: Distinct nucleotide sequences in the sample also encode this CDR3. V and J are TRBV28 and TRBJ1-5, with 7 bases fitting TRBD1. From germline, CDR1 is MDHEN and CDR2 SYDVKM. With 6 bases clipped from V and 2 bases from J, the junction kept 7 bases outside the gene matches. The CDR3 has 15 residues. The CDR3 DNA sequence: TGTGCCAGCAGCACCCCTCAGGGGGGCAATCAGCCCCAGCATTTT. As protein: CASSTPQGGNQPQHF.

V gene TRBV28 combines with J gene TRBJ1-2; D is possibly TRBD1 (5 bases). This CDR3 is built from 13 residues. V was pared by 5 bases and J by 8 bases, with 15 bases between. The germline V gene encodes CDR1 MDHEN and CDR2 SYDVKM. CDR3 nucleotides: TGTGCCAGCAGTCGGAGCCAGGGTGCCGGCTACACCTTC. The encoded protein is CASSRSQGAGYTF.

The genes are TRBV4-1 and TRBJ1-3; D is possibly TRBD1 (6 bases). CDR1 and CDR2 (germline): MGHRA, YSYEKL. CDR3 length: 14 amino acids. Trimming cost V 4 bases and J 6 bases, with 13 bases left between them. The DNA for the CDR3 is TGCGCCAGCAGCCTACAGGGTCTTGCAAACACCATATATTTT. Translating it yields CASSLQGLANTIYF.

J is TRBJ1-5 and V is TRBV28, with D possibly being TRBD1 (6 bases). The CDR3 spans 14 residues. Trimming removed 5 bases from V and 3 bases from J, with 11 bases in between. CDR1 and CDR2 (germline): MDHEN, SYDVKM. CDR3 coding DNA: TGTGCCAGCAGTCGCGGGACATTCAATCAGCCCCAGCATTTT. Its protein is CASSRGTFNQPQHF.

V and J are TRBV2 and TRBJ1-6; 8 nucleotides agree with TRBD1. The CDR3 extends over 13 amino acids. The trim removed 7 bases at V and 7 bases at J, leaving 3 bases unmatched. Germline V lookup: CDR1 SNHLY, CDR2 FYNNEI. CDR3: CASNRQGNSPLHF. In nucleotides, the CDR3 is TGTGCCAGCAATCGACAGGGGAATTCACCCCTCCACTTT.

Only one count was recorded for this clone. The J gene is TRBJ2-1, the V gene TRBV10-3; perhaps TRBD2 as D (6 bases). CDR1 and CDR2 (germline): ENHRY, SYGVKD. Trimming took off 0 bases at V and 6 bases at J, with 15 bases between the two ends. This CDR3 has 16 amino acids. The CDR3 spells CAISESTAGPRNEQFF. CDR3 nucleotides: TGTGCCATCAGTGAGTCGACGGCGGGACCACGCAATGAGCAGTTCTTC.

The chain is built from TRBV19 and TRBJ1-2; 9 positions match TRBD1. CDR3 length: 14 residues. Germline trimming cut 3 bases from V and 7 bases from J; bases unmatched to any gene: 6. Germline assignment: CDR1 LNHDA and CDR2 SQIVND (reference sequence). The CDR3 DNA reads TGTGCCAGTAGTATCCCGACAGGGGGTACTGGCTACACCTTC. It is translated as CASSIPTGGTGYTF.

The gene calls are TRBV28 and TRBJ1-5; D is ambiguous. The CDR3 is 13 amino acids. Trimming removed 3 bases from V and 6 bases from J, with 9 bases in between. The germline V gene encodes CDR1 MDHEN and CDR2 SYDVKM. The CDR3 DNA follows: TGTGCCAGCAGTTTTGGGAGCGGTCAGCCCCAGCATTTT. It codes for CASSFGSGQPQHF.